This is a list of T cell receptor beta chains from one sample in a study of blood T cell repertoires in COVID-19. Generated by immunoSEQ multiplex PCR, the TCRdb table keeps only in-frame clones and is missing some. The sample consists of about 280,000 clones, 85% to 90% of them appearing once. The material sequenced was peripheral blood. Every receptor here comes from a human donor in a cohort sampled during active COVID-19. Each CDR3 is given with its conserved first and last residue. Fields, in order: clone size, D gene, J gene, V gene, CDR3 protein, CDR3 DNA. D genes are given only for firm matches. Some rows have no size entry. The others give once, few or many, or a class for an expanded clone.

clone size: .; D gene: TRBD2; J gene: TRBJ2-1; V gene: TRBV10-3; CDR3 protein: CAISAGTSNEQFF; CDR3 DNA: TGTGCCATCAGTGCTGGGACTAGCAATGAGCAGTTCTTC
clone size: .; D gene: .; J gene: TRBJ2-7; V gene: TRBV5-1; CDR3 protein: CASSSSLDPEQYF; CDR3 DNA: TGCGCCAGCAGCTCCTCACTAGACCCCGAGCAGTACTTC
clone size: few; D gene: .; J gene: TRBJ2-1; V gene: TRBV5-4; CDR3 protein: CASSPSMSSYNEQFF; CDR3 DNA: TGTGCCAGCAGCCCCTCTATGAGCTCCTACAATGAGCAGTTCTTC
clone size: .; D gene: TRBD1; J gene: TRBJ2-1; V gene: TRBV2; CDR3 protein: CASSELGGQGYNEQFF; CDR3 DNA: TGTGCCAGCAGTGAGTTGGGTGGACAGGGTTACAATGAGCAGTTCTTC
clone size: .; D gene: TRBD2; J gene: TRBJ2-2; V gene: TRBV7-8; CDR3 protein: CASSRETSGTYTGELFF; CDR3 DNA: TGTGCCAGCAGCCGAGAAACTAGCGGGACTTACACCGGGGAGCTGTTTTTT
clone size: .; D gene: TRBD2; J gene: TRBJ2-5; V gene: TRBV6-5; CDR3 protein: CASSRLAAETQYF; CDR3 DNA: TGTGCCAGCAGCAGACTAGCGGCAGAGACCCAGTACTTC
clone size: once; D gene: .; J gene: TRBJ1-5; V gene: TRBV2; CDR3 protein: CASSEALQAYSNQPQHF; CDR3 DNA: TGTGCCAGCAGTGAAGCGCTTCAAGCTTATAGCAATCAGCCCCAGCATTTT
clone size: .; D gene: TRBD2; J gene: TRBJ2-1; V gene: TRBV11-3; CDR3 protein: CASSGLAGTEQFF; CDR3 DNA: TGTGCCAGCAGCGGACTAGCGGGGACCGAGCAGTTCTTC
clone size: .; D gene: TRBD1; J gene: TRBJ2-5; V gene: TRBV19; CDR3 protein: CASSPRDRGETQYF; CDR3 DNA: TGTGCCAGTAGTCCCCGGGACAGGGGGGAGACCCAGTACTTC
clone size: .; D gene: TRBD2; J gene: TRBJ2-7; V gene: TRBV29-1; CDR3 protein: CSVEWLAGGSYEQYF; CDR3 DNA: TGCAGCGTTGAATGGCTAGCGGGAGGATCTTACGAGCAGTACTTC
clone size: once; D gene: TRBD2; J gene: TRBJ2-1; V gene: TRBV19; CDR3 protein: CASSIGDGRTYNEQFF; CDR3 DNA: TGTGCCAGTAGTATAGGGGACGGGAGGACCTACAATGAGCAGTTCTTC
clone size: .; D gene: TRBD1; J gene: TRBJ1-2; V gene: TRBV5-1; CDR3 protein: CASRTGQGDGYTF; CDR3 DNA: TGCGCCAGCAGAACTGGACAGGGAGATGGCTACACCTTC
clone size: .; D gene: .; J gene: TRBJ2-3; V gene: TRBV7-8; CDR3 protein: CASSLQLPSTDTQYF; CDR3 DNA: TGTGCCAGCAGCTTACAGTTGCCCAGCACAGATACGCAGTATTTT
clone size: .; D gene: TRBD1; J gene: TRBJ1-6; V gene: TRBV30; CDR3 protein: CAYTTGGVRSPLHF; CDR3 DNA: TGTGCCTACACTACAGGGGGAGTCCGTTCACCCCTCCACTTT
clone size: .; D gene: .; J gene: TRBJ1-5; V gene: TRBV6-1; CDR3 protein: CASSEARGGGSNQPQHF; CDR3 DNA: TGTGCCAGCAGTGAAGCGCGAGGGGGGGGAAGCAATCAGCCCCAGCATTTT